The 22 T cell receptor beta chains below all came from one sample that was sequenced in a study of T cells expressing NK-cell markers. TCRdb reworked the 5' RACE reads into one entry per CDR3 protein, no DNA. The sample features about 2,200 distinct CDR3 sequences, with about 79% in its top ten. Sequenced: blood T cells: a sorted CD56 or NKG2C T cell subset, CD4+ or CD8+ T cells, or bulk PBMC T cells (not recorded which). The receptors come from a woman younger than 30 in good health.

The V call is TRBV24-1, the J call TRBJ1-5; TCRdb proposes TRBD1, but this gene call is untestable without DNA. Germline V gene lookup returns CDR1 KGHDR and CDR2 SFDVKD. There are 17 residues in the CDR3. CDR3 in amino acids: CATSDFPGGGRNQPQHF.

The rearrangement joins TRBV5-6 to TRBJ1-2. The CDR3 spans 16 residues. Germline V CDR1 and CDR2: SGHDT, YYEEEE. The CDR3 loop reads CASNVVRQKVNYGYTF.

V is TRBV20-1 and J is TRBJ2-7; the D call from TCRdb, TRBD2, cannot be confirmed without DNA. The CDR3 spans 14 residues. CDR1 is DFQATT, CDR2 SNEGSKA, per germline (reference sequence). The CDR3 region is CSARVGEGNYEQYF.

The gene calls are TRBV6-1 and TRBJ1-3. Germline-derived CDR1 and CDR2 are MNHNS and SASEGT. CDR3 size: 14 residues. This chain's CDR3 is CASSEALEGNTIYF.

The chain recombines TRBV6-2 or TRBV6-3 with TRBJ2-7; TCRdb's D gene call, TRBD2, goes unchecked for lack of DNA. The CDR3 extends over 17 amino acids. Germline V gives CDR1 MNHEY, CDR2 SVGEGT. CDR3 protein: CASSYLLTSGRPGEQYF.

The chain is built from TRBV7-9 and TRBJ2-3; TCRdb names TRBD1, which stays unverified in the absence of DNA. CDR1 is SEHNR and CDR2 is FQNEAQ in the germline V gene (reference sequence). The CDR3 totals 13 residues. The CDR3: CASSTQGAGTQYF.

J is TRBJ1-2 and V is TRBV12-3 or TRBV12-4; absent DNA, TCRdb's TRBD1 call cannot be checked. The length of the CDR3 is 14 residues. CDR3 sequence: CASSFDRIPYGYTF.

This clonotype is classed as medium-sized by frequency. This chain joins TRBV28 and TRBJ2-5; the TCRdb D gene call, TRBD2, has no DNA to confirm it. CDR1 MDHEN and CDR2 SYDVKM come from the germline V gene. The CDR3 sequence is 13 residues long. The CDR3 here is CASRPGGRATQYF.

The V and J genes are TRBV6-6 and TRBJ1-2; the TRBD1 assignment by TCRdb is unverifiable without DNA. The CDR3 is made up of 13 amino acids. Germline V gene data show CDR1 as MNHNY and CDR2 as SVGAGI (reference sequence). The CDR3 protein is CASAGGKNYGYTF.

This chain links TRBV29-1 with TRBJ2-7. Germline-derived CDR1 and CDR2 are SQVTM and ANQGSEA. The CDR3 sequence is 13 residues long. The CDR3 sequence is CSVVWSSSYEQYF.

Considering frequency, this clonotype is medium-sized. V and J are TRBV5-1 and TRBJ2-5. CDR1 SGHRS and CDR2 YFSETQ come from the germline V gene. The CDR3 covers 13 residues. The CDR3 protein is CASSLGVQETQYF.

This chain joins TRBV12-3 or TRBV12-4 and TRBJ2-7; TCRdb names TRBD1, which stays unverified in the absence of DNA. CDR3 length: 13 residues. The CDR3: CASSLGAGSEQYF.

The chain uses TRBV27 and TRBJ2-2; there is no DNA to check the TCRdb D call of TRBD1. Per the germline V gene, CDR1 is MNHEY and CDR2 is SMNVEV (reference sequence). The CDR3 has 15 amino acids. The CDR3 here is CASIPGGANTGELFF.

The V call is TRBV4-3, the J call TRBJ2-2; TCRdb returns TRBD1, unconfirmable since there is no DNA. This CDR3 comprises 14 residues. The germline V gene encodes CDR1 LGHNA and CDR2 YSLEER. CDR3 sequence reads: CASRGAEGGGELFF.

CDR3 loop: CAITLGTSGRGVDNEQFF. J is TRBJ2-1 and V is TRBV10-3; TCRdb's D call of TRBD2 is untestable without DNA. The CDR3 sequence is 18 residues long. Per the germline V gene, CDR1 is ENHRY and CDR2 is SYGVKD.

V usage is TRBV6-2 or TRBV6-3 and J usage is TRBJ2-3; the D gene TCRdb calls, TRBD2, cannot be checked with no DNA. There are 15 residues in the CDR3. In germline, CDR1 is MNHEY, CDR2 SVGEGT. CDR3 amino acids: CASSYSGGATDTQYF.

V and J are TRBV20-1 and TRBJ1-2. CDR1 and CDR2 from the germline V gene are DFQATT and SNEGSKA (reference sequence). This CDR3 contains 12 residues. CDR3 region: CSAREGDYGYTF.

This chain connects TRBV30 to TRBJ1-1. This CDR3 has 12 amino acids. From germline, CDR1 is GTSNPN and CDR2 SVGIG (reference sequence). CDR3: CAWSVLDTEAFF.

The rearrangement links TRBV20-1 to TRBJ1-1. This CDR3 comprises 14 residues. Germline V gene data show CDR1 as DFQATT and CDR2 as SNEGSKA (reference sequence). The CDR3 region is CSARVPGLNTEAFF.

The V and J genes are TRBV20-1 and TRBJ1-2. This CDR3 spans 14 amino acids. Germline loops: CDR1 DFQATT, CDR2 SNEGSKA (reference sequence). The CDR3 spells CSARDPSQFSGYTF.

The chain joins TRBV6-4 to TRBJ2-1; the TCRdb D gene call, TRBD1, has no DNA to confirm it. Germline V gene lookup returns CDR1 MRHNA and CDR2 SNTAGT. This CDR3 spans 16 amino acids. CDR3 loop: CASSDLVGGAIGEQFF.

According to its frequency, this clonotype is large. CDR3 loop: CSVEDGTGGNQPQHF. V gene TRBV29-1 combines with J gene TRBJ1-5; the D gene TCRdb calls, TRBD1, cannot be checked with no DNA. The germline V gene has CDR1 SQVTM and CDR2 ANQGSEA. CDR3 length: 15 amino acids.